The source of this T cell receptor beta chain is a study of cytomegalovirus exposure and HLA in healthy donors. 13 Jbeta primers and 60 Vbeta primers were used for the PCR. This table comes from immunoSEQ multiplex PCR, and its TCRdb copy is limited to in-frame clones, with some not included. The table has under 200,000 clones, approximately 80% seen once; the top ten hold around 5%. CDR1 and CDR2 from the germline V gene are SGHRS and YFSETQ. This CDR3 is 13 amino acids long. Broader study findings: Sequencing depth across donors, presence/absence analyses assumed, was roughly uniform. Cytomegalovirus-associated status was assigned to fewer than 200 TCR beta chains.

Comments on this clone: Its specificity is unknown. Compared with germline, one end of the junction differs, possibly owing to a read error.

The source of this sequence is a man aged 25-40 years in good health and CMV-seronegative. The sequencing sample was made of PBMCs. The chain carries TRBV5-1 and TRBJ1-2; D ambiguous. Here the CDR3 DNA reads TGCGCCGGCAGCTTGGCCGGTGACTATGACTACACCTTC. Translating it yields CAGSLAGDYDYTF.